These 25 T cell receptor beta chains came from one sample sequenced in a study of CD8 T cells in Susac syndrome. Reverse transcription of about 0.5 to 1 ug RNA was carried out with random hexamers. MiXCR, run by TCRdb on the immunoSEQ multiplex PCR reads, gives a single entry per CDR3 protein. The sample carries approximately 200,000 distinct CDR3 sequences, 90% to 95% recorded once. Sequenced material: CD4+ T cells from PBMCs. The source of these receptors is a human donor with multiple sclerosis.

The CDR3 spells CASSQEGASEQYF. The CDR3, as DNA: TGTGCCAGCAGCCAAGAAGGGGCAAGCGAGCAGTACTTC. The chain links TRBV3-1 to TRBJ2-7, with D tentatively TRBD1 (5 bases). V was shortened by 0 bases and J by 6 bases, with 9 bases between the two germline ends. The length of the CDR3 is 13 residues. In germline, CDR1 is LGHDT, CDR2 YNNKEL (reference sequence).

The rearrangement joins TRBV4-2 to TRBJ1-2; TRBD1 matches 7 bases. CDR1 is LGHNA, CDR2 YNFKEQ, per germline. The CDR3 is made up of 14 amino acids. V shed 3 bases, J shed 6 bases, and the junction held 7 bases outside the gene matches. The CDR3 protein is CASSQVDRSHGYTF. The CDR3 bases are TGTGCCAGCAGCCAGGTGGACAGGTCCCATGGCTACACCTTC.

The chain has TRBV9 and TRBJ1-1; D is undetermined. Trimming took off 4 bases at V and 3 bases at J, with 16 bases between the two ends. The CDR3 covers 15 residues. Germline CDR1 is SGDLS and CDR2 is YYNGEE. Here the CDR3 reads CASSPQLEGDTEAFF. Here the CDR3 DNA reads TGTGCCAGCAGCCCCCAACTTGAGGGCGACACTGAAGCTTTCTTT.

The rearrangement uses TRBV15 and TRBJ2-1; D is tentatively TRBD1 or TRBD2 (5 bases each). The ends were cut back, 3 bases at V and 10 bases at J, with 19 bases in the middle. CDR1 is LNHNV and CDR2 is YYDKDF in the germline V gene (reference sequence). This CDR3 has 15 residues. The CDR3 region is CATSRAGTVTREQFF. Here the CDR3 DNA reads TGTGCCACCAGCAGGGCCGGGACGGTCACAAGGGAGCAGTTCTTC.

V and J are TRBV27 and TRBJ1-5, with D tentatively TRBD1 (6 bases). The CDR3 extends over 15 amino acids. Germline CDR1 is MNHEY and CDR2 is SMNVEV (reference sequence). V was trimmed by 2 bases and J by 2 bases, leaving 10 bases between them. CDR3 residues: CASSLVGAGNQPQHF. CDR3 in DNA: TGTGCCAGCAGTTTAGTGGGGGCAGGCAATCAGCCCCAGCATTTT.

The V call is TRBV27, the J call TRBJ2-7; unclear D gene. Trimming left V 6 bases short and J 5 bases short, with 8 bases between. The V gene's germline CDR1 is MNHEY and CDR2 SMNVEV (reference sequence). The CDR3 runs 11 residues. The CDR3 region has the DNA TGTGCCAGCAGGACACTCGACGAGCAGTACTTC. Encoded protein: CASRTLDEQYF.

This clonotype was observed once. This chain connects TRBV9 to TRBJ1-1, with D unresolved. CDR1 and CDR2 (germline): SGDLS, YYNGEE. The germline V and J ends were trimmed by 0 bases and 2 bases, with 8 bases remaining between them. The CDR3 is made up of 14 amino acids. CDR3 region: CASSVGIKNTEAFF. The CDR3 DNA sequence: TGTGCCAGCAGCGTAGGCATAAAAAACACTGAAGCTTTCTTT.

The chain employs TRBV20-1 and TRBJ2-5; the D is unclear. The CDR3 loop spans 12 amino acids. Trimming stripped 5 bases from V and 0 bases from J, with 7 bases between. From germline, CDR1 is DFQATT and CDR2 SNEGSKA (reference sequence). The CDR3 region is CSASENQETQYF. In DNA form, the CDR3 reads TGCAGTGCTTCAGAAAACCAAGAGACCCAGTACTTC.

This clonotype was observed once. This rearrangement joins TRBV27 to TRBJ2-7, with D possibly TRBD2 on 7 matching bases. The CDR3 totals 14 residues. Trimming pared 8 bases from V and 2 bases from J, leaving 16 bases between. The germline CDR1 and CDR2 sequences are MNHEY and SMNVEV (reference sequence). In DNA, the CDR3 is TGTGCCAGCGGCCTCGGGGGGCTGACCTACGAGCAGTACTTC. This translates into CASGLGGLTYEQYF.

The chain couples TRBV7-2 to TRBJ2-1, with D possibly being TRBD1 or TRBD2 (5 bases each). CDR1 and CDR2 (germline): SGHTA, FQGNSA. V dropped 2 bases and J dropped 4 bases, with 12 bases sitting between them. CDR3 length equals 15 residues. The CDR3 sequence is CASSLQGARYNEQFF. Here the CDR3 DNA reads TGTGCCAGCAGCTTACAGGGAGCTCGATACAATGAGCAGTTCTTC.

This rearrangement joins TRBV30 to TRBJ2-5, with D unresolved. The germline V gene encodes CDR1 GTSNPN and CDR2 SVGIG (reference sequence). The CDR3 covers 12 residues. V was shortened by 0 bases and J by 5 bases, with 7 bases between the two germline ends. CDR3 nucleotides: TGTGCCTGGAGTGTATTGGATGAGACCCAGTACTTC. It specifies CAWSVLDETQYF.

The CDR3 DNA follows: TGCGCCAGCAGCTCGGCAGATCCAGACTACAATGAGCAGTTCTTC. It translates to CASSSADPDYNEQFF. This chain links TRBV5-1 with TRBJ2-1; no reliable D call. Germline-derived CDR1 and CDR2 are SGHRS and YFSETQ. This CDR3 has 15 amino acids. The V end lost 3 bases, the J end lost 3 bases, and 13 bases lay between the germline ends.

This clonotype turned up a few times. J is TRBJ1-1 and V is TRBV7-8; D is uncertain. There are 11 residues in the CDR3. The germline gives CDR1 SGHVS, CDR2 FQNEAQ. Trimming pared 2 bases from V and 4 bases from J, leaving 2 bases between. The CDR3: CASSLSTEAFF. The DNA of the CDR3 is TGTGCCAGCAGCTTATCCACTGAAGCTTTCTTT.

The rearrangement uses TRBV19 and TRBJ2-5; 9 bases map to TRBD1. Trimming removed 6 bases from V and 6 bases from J; junction bases left unmatched: 8. Germline V gene lookup returns CDR1 LNHDA and CDR2 SQIVND (reference sequence). This CDR3 is built from 14 residues. The CDR3 DNA reads TGTGCCAGTAGCACGGACAGGGGCTCGAAGACCCAGTACTTC. Translating it yields CASSTDRGSKTQYF.

The chain links TRBV5-6 to TRBJ2-7, with D possibly being TRBD2 (5 bases). Germline CDR1 SGHDT, CDR2 YYEEEE. Trimming removed 0 bases from V and 2 bases from J, with 9 bases in between. The CDR3 totals 14 residues. CDR3 protein: CASSLAVGTYEQYF. In DNA, the CDR3 is TGTGCCAGCAGCTTGGCCGTCGGGACCTACGAGCAGTACTTC.

The chain carries TRBV24-1 and TRBJ2-1, with D possibly matching TRBD1 (6 bases). V lost 9 bases and J 9 bases, leaving 17 bases between the germline ends. The CDR3 has 13 amino acids. Looked up from germline, CDR1 is KGHDR and CDR2 is SFDVKD. Here the CDR3 DNA reads TGTGCCACCGACAGGACCCAGGGTAGTGAGCAGTTCTTC. This codes for CATDRTQGSEQFF.

The rearrangement joins TRBV29-1 to TRBJ2-5; no clear D gene. Trimming took 4 bases from V and 5 from J, leaving 11 bases between them. CDR1 is SQVTM and CDR2 is ANQGSEA in the germline V gene. The length of the CDR3 is 12 residues. The CDR3 loop is CSVGEGRETQYF. The CDR3 DNA sequence: TGCAGCGTTGGAGAAGGGCGGGAGACCCAGTACTTC.

In this sample, this clonotype turned up once. V usage is TRBV7-2 and J usage is TRBJ1-5; D gene unclear. Trimming took off 9 bases at V and 4 bases at J, with 7 bases between the two ends. The germline V gene encodes CDR1 SGHTA and CDR2 FQGNSA. This CDR3 region has 11 residues. CDR3 in amino acids: CASGNNQPQHF. The CDR3 DNA sequence: TGTGCCAGTGGCAATAATCAGCCCCAGCATTTT.

The V gene is TRBV9, the J gene TRBJ2-1; 8 positions match TRBD2. The CDR3 is 14 residues long. Germline V gives CDR1 SGDLS, CDR2 YYNGEE. V lost 5 bases to trimming and J lost 8 bases; unmatched junction nucleotides: 9. CDR3: CASSDGTRGHEQFF. CDR3 DNA sequence: TGTGCCAGCAGTGATGGGACTAGGGGTCATGAGCAGTTCTTC.

The chain recombines TRBV23-1 with TRBJ1-3; 8 bases fit TRBD1. TRBV23-1 has ORF status, its function being uncertain. The CDR3 covers 13 residues. The J segment lost 5 bases and the V segment lost 9 bases, leaving 6 bases of the junction unmatched. The CDR3 DNA is TGCGCCAGTCAGGGGGCTCCCAGAAACACCATATATTTT. Amino acids: CASQGAPRNTIYF.

The rearrangement uses TRBV7-9 and TRBJ2-2, with 7 bases lining up with TRBD1. The CDR3 has 15 residues. The ends lost 5 bases at V and 5 bases at J; junction bases unmatched: 8. Germline values: CDR1 SEHNR, CDR2 FQNEAQ (reference sequence). CDR3 in amino acids: CASSPPGTATGELFF. The CDR3 DNA is TGTGCCAGCAGCCCCCCCGGGACAGCGACCGGGGAGCTGTTTTTT.

The chain links TRBV15 to TRBJ2-7; D not resolved. The ends were cut back, 0 bases at V and 5 bases at J, with 8 bases in the middle. Germline V lookup: CDR1 LNHNV, CDR2 YYDKDF (reference sequence). The CDR3 runs to 13 residues. Here the CDR3 reads CATSRDRTNEQYF. Written as DNA, the CDR3 is TGTGCCACCAGCAGAGATCGGACCAACGAGCAGTACTTC.

This clonotype was observed a single time. The gene calls are TRBV9 and TRBJ2-3, with D possibly TRBD2 on 5 matching bases. CDR1 and CDR2 (germline): SGDLS, YYNGEE. Trimming cost V 2 bases and J 0 bases, with 10 bases left between them. This CDR3 spans 15 amino acids. The CDR3: CASSVSGPSTDTQYF. The CDR3 nucleotides are TGTGCCAGCAGCGTGAGCGGTCCTAGCACAGATACGCAGTATTTT. The full variable domain, with the rest looked up from reference TRBV9 and TRBJ2-3, is DSGVTQTPKHLITATGQRVTLRCSPRSGDLSVYWYQQSLDQGLQFLIQYYNGEERAKGNILERFSAQQFPDLHSELNLSSLELGDSALYFCASSVSGPSTDTQYFGPGTRLTVL.

The rearrangement links TRBV3-1 to TRBJ2-7, with D possibly matching TRBD2 (6 bases). V lost 4 bases, J lost 1 base, and 17 bases lay in between. Germline values: CDR1 LGHDT, CDR2 YNNKEL (reference sequence). The CDR3 length is 16 residues. The CDR3 spells CASSPLVAGLSYEQYF. The CDR3 bases are TGTGCCAGCAGCCCCCTCGTGGCAGGACTATCCTACGAGCAGTACTTC.

The V call is TRBV20-1, the J call TRBJ2-1, with 7 bases fitting TRBD2. From germline, CDR1 is DFQATT and CDR2 SNEGSKA (reference sequence). The CDR3 is 11 amino acids. V trimming: 1 base; J trimming: 12 bases; junction bases outside the gene matches: 3. This CDR3 reads CSARGREWQFF. In DNA form, the CDR3 reads TGCAGTGCTAGAGGGCGGGAGTGGCAGTTCTTC.